This record concerns one T cell receptor beta chain sequence. This sample was taken from a study of T cells in Graves' hyperthyroidism and ophthalmopathy. The CDR3 length is 14 residues. CDR1 and CDR2 (germline): MNHNS, SASEGT. The V and J ends lost 10 bases and 2 bases respectively, with 18 bases between them. Amplified TCR beta CDR3 regions came from RNA transcripts. Researchers ran a first-round RT-PCR on the TCR CDR3 using the HTBI primer set. Via MiXCR, TCRdb re-called the multiplex PCR reads, giving one row per CDR3 protein. The table includes roughly 650,000 distinct CDR3 sequences, 15% to 20% detected once.

The sequenced sample was blood. The chain is built from TRBV6-1 and TRBJ2-7; D uncertain. This sequence originates from a woman in her thirties or forties with Graves' ophthalmopathy. The CDR3 DNA reads as TGTGCCACCACATCGCCTCTTGGCGCCTACGAGCAGTACTTC. This codes for CATTSPLGAYEQYF.